These 26 T cell receptor beta chains were all obtained from the same sample, sequenced in a study of Ad26.COV2.S vaccination and SARS-CoV-2 variants. Clones were sequenced by immunoSEQ multiplex PCR, and TCRdb holds only the in-frame ones, with some missing. Of about 350,000 clones in the sample, about 88% are singletons; the top ten hold 9.5% to 12%. Treatment meaning: roughly 20 received Ad26.COV2.S at low or high dose, single or two shots; about 5 received placebo; per-sample allocation not given. On day 63 after the first injection, vaccine and placebo recipients gave samples. The sample consisted of peripheral blood, taken in a trial of Ad26.COV2.S vaccine versus placebo. The receptors here all came from a person aged 18-65 years who received the Ad26.COV2.S COVID-19 vaccine or a placebo.

The chain combines TRBV7-5 with TRBJ1-5. TRBV7-5 is annotated as a pseudogene. CDR3 length: 14 residues. The CDR3 bases are TGTGTCAGAAGCTCGGGGGGCGGGAATCAGCCCCAGCATTTT. Protein product: CVRSSGGGNQPQHF.

The gene calls are TRBV7-9 and TRBJ2-1; no clear D gene. The V and J ends lost 5 bases and 10 bases respectively, with 18 bases between them. The V gene's germline CDR1 is SEHNR and CDR2 FQNEAQ (reference sequence). The CDR3 loop spans 14 amino acids. Here the CDR3 reads CASSTGSGQWEQFF. The CDR3 region has the DNA TGTGCCAGCAGCACCGGGTCCGGGCAATGGGAGCAGTTCTTC.

The V call is TRBV6-6, the J call TRBJ2-7; D is ambiguous. This CDR3 is built from 14 residues. Germline V gives CDR1 MNHNY, CDR2 SVGAGI (reference sequence). The V end lost 6 bases, the J end lost 0 bases, and 12 bases lay between the germline ends. This CDR3 is CASRLIRSSYEQYF. The CDR3 region has the DNA TGTGCCAGCAGACTTATAAGAAGCTCCTACGAGCAGTACTTC.

Written as DNA, the CDR3 is TGTGCCAGCACGACTAGACAGGGGGCCAGGGAGCTGTTTTTT. The encoded protein is CASTTRQGARELFF. The chain recombines TRBV6-5 with TRBJ2-2, with TRBD1 identical over 10 bases. The CDR3 sequence is 14 residues long. Germline V gives CDR1 MNHEY, CDR2 SVGAGI. J gave up 9 bases and V 7 bases, and 8 bases lay outside the gene matches.

The CDR3 coding sequence is TGTGCCAGCAGCCCCAGCGGAACGAACACTGAAGCTTTCTTT. Translating it yields CASSPSGTNTEAFF. J is TRBJ1-1 and V is TRBV3-1 (or the pseudogene TRBV3-2), with D uncertain. V shed 4 bases and J shed 1 base, with 10 bases lying between them. The CDR3 has 14 amino acids. Germline V gene data show CDR1 as LGHDT and CDR2 as YNNKEL (reference sequence).

The chain employs TRBV28 and TRBJ1-1; D is perhaps TRBD1 (5 bases). Germline CDR1 reads MDHEN; CDR2 reads SYDVKM. The CDR3 loop spans 14 amino acids. The V and J ends lost 3 bases and 5 bases respectively, with 13 bases between them. DNA of the CDR3: TGTGCCAGCAGTTTCGGGCAGGGAAGAACTGAAGCTTTCTTT. Its translation: CASSFGQGRTEAFF.

The chain links TRBV28 to TRBJ1-1; D gene unclear. Germline V lookup: CDR1 MDHEN, CDR2 SYDVKM. Trimming stripped 3 bases from V and 4 bases from J, with 9 bases between. This CDR3 is built from 13 residues. The CDR3 region is CASSFSAGTEAFF. The CDR3 DNA is TGTGCCAGCAGTTTCAGTGCCGGCACTGAAGCTTTCTTT.

This clone has just one count. J is TRBJ2-2 and V is TRBV24-1; 7 nucleotides align to TRBD1. The trim removed 2 bases at V and 5 bases at J, leaving 1 base unmatched. CDR3 length: 14 residues. Germline CDR1 reads KGHDR; CDR2 reads SFDVKD. CDR3 nucleotide sequence: TGTGCCACCAGTGATTGGGACAGAACCGGGGAGCTGTTTTTT. It encodes CATSDWDRTGELFF.

The rearrangement joins TRBV28 to TRBJ2-7; 8 bases align to TRBD1. V gave up 2 bases and J gave up 7 bases; unmatched junction bases: 10. CDR1 is MDHEN and CDR2 is SYDVKM in the germline V gene. The length of the CDR3 is 15 residues. CDR3 region: CASSLPRTGLEEQYF. The DNA of the CDR3 is TGTGCCAGCAGTTTACCCCGGACAGGGTTGGAGGAGCAGTACTTC.

V is TRBV2 and J is TRBJ2-7; the D gene is possibly TRBD2 (5 bases). V lost 4 bases and J lost 2, with 12 bases in between. Germline CDR1 and CDR2: SNHLY and FYNNEI. CDR3 size: 14 residues. The CDR3 here is CASSAGSETYEQYF. CDR3 in DNA: TGTGCCAGCAGTGCGGGAAGCGAGACCTACGAGCAGTACTTC.

V gene TRBV18 combines with J gene TRBJ1-4; 10 bases agree with TRBD1. Trimming removed 8 bases from V and 3 bases from J; junction bases left unmatched: 3. This CDR3 is 14 amino acids long. Per the germline V gene, CDR1 is KGHSH and CDR2 is LQKENI. CDR3 protein: CASNGQGANEKLFF. In DNA, the CDR3 is TGTGCCAGCAACGGACAGGGGGCTAATGAAAAACTGTTTTTT.

The chain recombines TRBV18 with TRBJ2-7; D is uncertain. This CDR3 is 12 amino acids long. Between the trimmed V and J ends, which lost 5 bases and 6 bases, there was a span of 11 bases. Germline loops: CDR1 KGHSH, CDR2 LQKENI. The CDR3 sequence: CASSTGRSEQYF. The CDR3 nucleotides are TGTGCCAGCTCAACTGGAAGGTCCGAGCAGTACTTC.

This clone has only one observation. The CDR3 spells CASSAPGGGISGNTIYF. For the CDR3, the DNA is TGTGCCAGCAGCGCCCCAGGAGGGGGCATTTCTGGAAACACCATATATTTT. The chain links TRBV7-9 to TRBJ1-3, with 7 bases that match TRBD1. The V segment lost 5 bases and the J segment 1 base; nucleotides outside the gene matches: 11. This CDR3 region has 17 residues. The germline CDR1 and CDR2 sequences are SEHNR and FQNEAQ (reference sequence).

The chain is built from TRBV7-2 and TRBJ2-3, with 9 bases that match TRBD2. Trimming at V came to 5 bases and at J to 1 base, leaving 4 bases not matched to a gene. Germline CDR1 reads SGHTA; CDR2 reads FQGNSA. The CDR3 is made up of 15 amino acids. The chain's CDR3 is CASSPERGGTDTQYF. The CDR3 nucleotides read TGTGCCAGCAGCCCCGAGCGGGGGGGCACAGATACGCAGTATTTT.

Details on this clone: Its ends do not fully match the called genes, so a read error is possible. The chain couples TRBV2 to TRBJ1-2; a weak D match, TRBD1 (5 bases). Germline CDR1 and CDR2: SNHLY and FYNNEI. This CDR3 is 11 amino acids long. CDR3 residues: CASSEWGSHFF. CDR3 in DNA: TGTGCCAGCAGTGAATGGGGGTCCCACTTCTTC.

The rearrangement joins TRBV7-3 to TRBJ1-2; D is uncertain. Trimming took 5 bases from V and 1 from J, leaving 20 bases between them. CDR1 is SGHTA and CDR2 is FQGTGA in the germline V gene. The CDR3 runs to 17 residues. The CDR3, as DNA: TGTGCCAGCAGCCCGCAGAGGGCCGAAGTCCTTAACTATGGCTACACCTTC. It is translated as CASSPQRAEVLNYGYTF.

V gene TRBV12-3 or TRBV12-4 combines with J gene TRBJ1-6; tentative D call: TRBD1 (6 bases). The CDR3 has 13 amino acids. V shed 5 bases and J shed 7 bases, with 9 bases lying between them. CDR3 amino acids: CASSGQPNSPLHF. The CDR3 bases are TGTGCCAGCAGTGGACAGCCGAATTCACCCCTCCACTTT.

The chain joins TRBV5-1 to TRBJ2-5; weak D call: TRBD2 (7 bases). V was clipped by 3 bases and J by 1 base, with 13 bases between them. CDR3 length: 15 amino acids. In germline, CDR1 is SGHRS, CDR2 YFSETQ. DNA of the CDR3: TGCGCCAGCAGCTGGAGGGGGGGACTCCAAGAGACCCAGTACTTC. It encodes CASSWRGGLQETQYF.

The gene calls are TRBV7-3 and TRBJ1-6, with 9 bases fitting TRBD1. The CDR3 extends over 14 amino acids. The junction had 9 bases not matched to a gene; V was cut back by 5 bases and J by 13 bases. CDR1 is SGHTA and CDR2 is FQGTGA in the germline V gene. CDR3 protein: CASSPGQGVKPLHF. The DNA for the CDR3 is TGTGCCAGCAGCCCGGGACAGGGTGTAAAGCCCCTCCACTTT.

The rearrangement links TRBV7-2 to TRBJ2-7; D gene ambiguous. Germline V gene lookup returns CDR1 SGHTA and CDR2 FQGNSA. Trimming stripped 5 bases from V and 3 bases from J, with 11 bases between. The CDR3 contains 13 residues. CDR3 in DNA: TGTGCCAGCAGCCTCAAGGACCTCTACGAGCAGTACTTC. Residues: CASSLKDLYEQYF.

This clone was counted once. The rearrangement uses TRBV10-3 and TRBJ2-7, with D perhaps matching TRBD1 or TRBD2 (6 bases each). The CDR3 spans 14 residues. Germline CDR1 ENHRY, CDR2 SYGVKD. Trimming removed 6 bases from V and 4 bases from J, with 16 bases in between. In nucleotides, the CDR3 is TGTGCCATCAGGGGGGATTCGGGGGCATACGAGCAGTACTTC. It is translated as CAIRGDSGAYEQYF.

V is TRBV5-1 and J is TRBJ2-1; 8 nucleotides agree with TRBD1. CDR3 size: 18 residues. Per the germline V gene, CDR1 is SGHRS and CDR2 is YFSETQ. Trimming cost V 4 bases and J 1 base; bases outside gene matches: 13. Here the CDR3 DNA reads TGCGCCAGCAGCCTGGGACAGGAAGGGAGATCGTCCTACAATGAGCAGTTCTTC. Translated: CASSLGQEGRSSYNEQFF. Filled out from reference TRBV5-1 and TRBJ2-1, the complete variable domain reads KAGVTQTPRYLIKTRGQQVTLSCSPISGHRSVSWYQQTPGQGLQFLFEYFSETQRNKGNFPGRFSGRQFSNSRSEMNVSTLELGDSALYLCASSLGQEGRSSYNEQFFGPGTRLTVL.

In this sample, this clone turned up a few times. This sequence joins TRBV30 and TRBJ2-2, with D possibly TRBD2 on 5 matching bases. CDR1 is GTSNPN and CDR2 is SVGIG in the germline V gene (reference sequence). The germline V and J ends were trimmed by 2 bases and 8 bases, with 9 bases remaining between them. The CDR3 loop spans 12 amino acids. Here the CDR3 reads CAWSLALGELFF. CDR3 nucleotides: TGTGCCTGGAGTCTAGCTTTGGGGGAGCTGTTTTTT. The entire variable domain, with the rest obtained from reference TRBV30 and TRBJ2-2, is as follows: SQTIHQWPATLVQPVGSPLSLECTVEGTSNPNLYWYRQAAGRGLQLLFYSVGIGQISSEVPQNLSASRPQDRQFILSSKKLLLSDSGFYLCAWSLALGELFFGEGSRLTVL.

This chain joins TRBV10-1 and TRBJ2-7; TRBD2 is a possible D gene (5 bases). V dropped 2 bases and J dropped 6 bases, with 11 bases sitting between them. The CDR3 spans 13 residues. CDR1 is WNHNN and CDR2 is SYGVQD in the germline V gene (reference sequence). CDR3 loop: CASSEGLRGEQYF. The CDR3 region has the DNA TGCGCCAGCAGTGAGGGCCTCCGGGGCGAGCAGTACTTC.

The chain uses TRBV14 and TRBJ2-2; no clear D. The germline V and J ends were trimmed by 4 bases and 1 base, with 10 bases remaining between them. Germline CDR1 SGHDN, CDR2 FVKESK. This CDR3 has 15 residues. The CDR3 DNA sequence: TGTGCCAGCAGCCCCGGTCGAGGGAACACCGGGGAGCTGTTTTTT. Translated: CASSPGRGNTGELFF.

The chain employs TRBV7-8 and TRBJ2-1, with D perhaps TRBD2 (6 bases). The CDR3 covers 16 residues. Germline CDR1 and CDR2: SGHVS and FQNEAQ. The V end lost 5 bases, the J end lost 6 bases, and 20 bases lay between the germline ends. The CDR3 coding sequence is TGTGCCAGCAGCCCCCAGTCGGGAGTCTTAGGCAATGAGCAGTTCTTC. This encodes CASSPQSGVLGNEQFF.